The 24 T cell receptor beta chains given below trace back to one sample, sequenced in a study of technical replicates of blood from four donors. Libraries were prepared by immunoSEQ multiplex PCR; TCRdb keeps only in-frame clonotypes and omits some of them. Of more than 65,000 clones in the sample, approximately 75% were seen once. Specimen: PBMCs. The source is a human donor in good health. Some clones in this sample may be carry-over from other donors' samples.

The chain is built from TRBV7-9 and TRBJ1-5; D gene uncertain. The CDR3 spans 13 residues. Germline V gives CDR1 SEHNR, CDR2 FQNEAQ (reference sequence). V shed 1 base and J shed 7 bases, with 8 bases lying between them. DNA of the CDR3: TGTGCCAGCAGCTTAGGCACTCTCCAGCCCCAGCATTTT. Its translation: CASSLGTLQPQHF. The whole variable domain, filled in from reference TRBV7-9 and TRBJ1-5, reads DTGVSQNPRHKITKRGQNVTFRCDPISEHNRLYWYRQTLGQGPEFLTYFQNEAQLEKSRLLSDRFSAERPKGSFSTLEIQRTEQGDSAMYLCASSLGTLQPQHFGDGTRLSIL.

This chain connects TRBV30 to TRBJ2-1, with 8 bases matching TRBD2. Germline CDR1 reads GTSNPN; CDR2 reads SVGIG (reference sequence). With V trimmed by 1 base and J by 6 bases, 5 bases remained unmatched. The CDR3 contains 14 residues. This chain's CDR3 is CAWSGAGGINEQFF. Here the CDR3 DNA reads TGTGCCTGGAGTGGCGCGGGGGGTATCAATGAGCAGTTCTTC.

The chain combines TRBV7-8 with TRBJ2-1, with 7 bases lining up with TRBD1. J gave up 6 bases and V 4 bases, and 21 bases lay outside the gene matches. The length of the CDR3 is 19 residues. Germline V gene lookup returns CDR1 SGHVS and CDR2 FQNEAQ. The CDR3 is CASSYRLGGSGGTVNEQFF. The CDR3 DNA reads as TGTGCCAGCAGCTACCGGCTTGGGGGTTCAGGGGGAACGGTCAATGAGCAGTTCTTC.

The chain links TRBV11-1 to TRBJ1-1; 7 bases agree with TRBD1. The CDR3 sequence is 13 residues long. Trimming cost V 6 bases and J 5 bases; bases outside gene matches: 6. Germline-derived CDR1 and CDR2 are SGHAT and FQDESV (reference sequence). CDR3 bases: TGTGCCAGCAGTCCCCAGGGGGGAACTGAAGCTTTCTTT. This codes for CASSPQGGTEAFF.

The V and J genes are TRBV11-2 and TRBJ2-5, with D perhaps matching TRBD2 (7 bases). The germline V and J ends were trimmed by 6 bases and 4 bases, with 21 bases remaining between them. The CDR3 totals 16 residues. Looked up from germline, CDR1 is SGHAT and CDR2 is FQNNGV. The CDR3 DNA reads as TGTGCCAGCAGGCCGGGCGGGGGCGAAGGTCCAGAGACCCAGTACTTC. Amino acids: CASRPGGGEGPETQYF.

The rearrangement joins TRBV29-1 to TRBJ1-1; D perhaps matches TRBD1 (6 bases). Germline CDR1 SQVTM, CDR2 ANQGSEA. This CDR3 has 12 amino acids. The germline V and J ends were trimmed by 8 bases and 4 bases, with 14 bases remaining between them. CDR3: CSSRGQTTEAFF. For the CDR3, the DNA is TGCAGCTCTCGCGGACAGACCACTGAAGCTTTCTTT. The variable domain in full, with the rest retrieved from reference TRBV29-1 and TRBJ1-1, is SAVISQKPSRDICQRGTSLTIQCQVDSQVTMMFWYRQQPGQSLTLIATANQGSEATYESGFVIDKFPISRPNLTFSTLTVSNMSPEDSSIYLCSSRGQTTEAFFGQGTRLTVV.

The rearrangement joins TRBV7-2 to TRBJ2-1; D gene uncertain. From germline, CDR1 is SGHTA and CDR2 FQGNSA. This CDR3 comprises 16 residues. V was clipped by 1 base and J by 6 bases, with 16 bases between them. The CDR3, as DNA: TGTGCCAGCAGCTTAGGGTCAATAGCTCCCTCCAATGAGCAGTTCTTC. Its protein product is CASSLGSIAPSNEQFF. The variable domain in full, completed from reference TRBV7-2 and TRBJ2-1, reads GAGVSQSPSNKVTEKGKDVELRCDPISGHTALYWYRQSLGQGLEFLIYFQGNSAPDKSGLPSDRFSAERTGGSVSTLTIQRTQQEDSAVYLCASSLGSIAPSNEQFFGPGTRLTVL.

This clone was found a few times. This chain connects TRBV6-5 to TRBJ2-7, with 8 positions matching TRBD1. This CDR3 has 15 amino acids. CDR1 MNHEY and CDR2 SVGAGI come from the germline V gene. After removal of 6 bases from V and 4 bases from J, the junction contained 11 bases not matched to a gene. CDR3 in DNA: TGTGCCAGCAGCCGCGCCGGGCAGGGGGCATACGAGCAGTACTTC. It translates to CASSRAGQGAYEQYF.

DNA of the CDR3: TGTGCCAGCAGCCAAGTATTTGGGGCCCAAGAGACCCAGTACTTC. Encoded protein: CASSQVFGAQETQYF. The J gene is TRBJ2-5, the V gene TRBV4-2; D perhaps matches TRBD1 (5 bases). The germline V gene encodes CDR1 LGHNA and CDR2 YNFKEQ. The CDR3 contains 15 residues. V lost 1 base to trimming and J lost 1 base, with 10 bases between them.

The V gene is TRBV2, the J gene TRBJ1-2; D is unresolved. The ends were cut back, 6 bases at V and 4 bases at J, with 15 bases in the middle. Germline assignment: CDR1 SNHLY and CDR2 FYNNEI. This CDR3 has 14 amino acids. Written as DNA, the CDR3 is TGTGCCAGCAGCGGCGGCAGTGAATCCTATGGCTACACCTTC. The encoded protein is CASSGGSESYGYTF.

The genes are TRBV30 and TRBJ1-6, with D perhaps TRBD1 (5 bases). Trimming took off 5 bases at V and 9 bases at J, with 20 bases between the two ends. Looked up from germline, CDR1 is GTSNPN and CDR2 is SVGIG (reference sequence). CDR3 length: 15 residues. DNA of the CDR3: TGTGCCTGGGAGCGGGACCAAGGGTCAAGTTCACCCCTCCACTTT. It is translated as CAWERDQGSSSPLHF.

The chain has TRBV2 and TRBJ2-1, with D possibly TRBD2 on 6 matching bases. The V gene's germline CDR1 is SNHLY and CDR2 FYNNEI. Trimming left V 6 bases short and J 0 bases short, with 12 bases between. The CDR3 sequence is 15 residues long. CDR3 sequence (DNA): TGTGCCAGCAGGGAGGGACCTCGCTCCTACAATGAGCAGTTCTTC. This translates into CASREGPRSYNEQFF.

This clone has more than one count but fewer than ten. The DNA of the CDR3 is TGTGCCGCTGGGGGGGAGCAGTTCTTC. The encoded protein is CAAGGEQFF. J is TRBJ2-1 and V is TRBV30; perhaps TRBD2 as D (6 bases). The V gene lost 8 bases and the J gene lost 10 bases, with 9 bases spanning the gap. CDR1 is GTSNPN and CDR2 is SVGIG in the germline V gene (reference sequence). The CDR3 is made up of 9 amino acids. The whole variable domain, remainder taken from reference TRBV30 and TRBJ2-1, is SQTIHQWPATLVQPVGSPLSLECTVEGTSNPNLYWYRQAAGRGLQLLFYSVGIGQISSEVPQNLSASRPQDRQFILSSKKLLLSDSGFYLCAAGGEQFFGPGTRLTVL.

This clone was picked up one time. V and J are TRBV7-8 and TRBJ1-5; D not certain. The CDR3 has 16 residues. Trimming pared 5 bases from V and 0 bases from J, leaving 14 bases between. The germline V gene has CDR1 SGHVS and CDR2 FQNEAQ. CDR3 DNA sequence: TGTGCCAGCAGCCTCGAGCTAGTCAATAGCAATCAGCCCCAGCATTTT. Protein product: CASSLELVNSNQPQHF.

This clone has a handful of counts. V usage is TRBV29-1 and J usage is TRBJ2-3, with 7 bases matching TRBD2. The ends lost 4 bases at V and 0 bases at J; junction bases unmatched: 7. Germline lookup yields CDR1 SQVTM and CDR2 ANQGSEA. This CDR3 has 15 residues. The CDR3 region has the DNA TGCAGCGTTGCATTGGCTAGCGGCAGCACAGATACGCAGTATTTT. It is translated as CSVALASGSTDTQYF.

In regard to this clone: Since the CDR3 does not end with the conserved phenylalanine or tryptophan, this likely comes from a read error. Because the CDR3's place on the DNA is in doubt, the DNA is left out and the CDR3 is given as listed by TCRdb. The gene calls are TRBV5-4 and TRBJ1-2; TRBD1 is the table's D call and was not checked against the DNA. The CDR3 spans 13 amino acids, including both terminal residues. The V gene's germline CDR1 is SGHNT and CDR2 YYREEE (reference sequence). CDR3 residues: CASSEGTVLREEV.

This clone has just a few counts. The V gene is TRBV6-4, the J gene TRBJ2-7, with D tentatively TRBD1 (5 bases). V was shortened by 8 bases and J by 4 bases, with 21 bases between the two germline ends. The germline CDR1 and CDR2 sequences are MRHNA and SNTAGT. The CDR3 is made up of 15 amino acids. The CDR3 region is CASAFLDSPGYEQYF. Written as DNA, the CDR3 is TGTGCCAGCGCGTTCTTAGACAGTCCAGGATACGAGCAGTACTTC.

The rearrangement joins TRBV15 to TRBJ2-2; perhaps TRBD2 as D (5 bases). Germline loops: CDR1 LNHNV, CDR2 YYDKDF (reference sequence). The CDR3 runs 12 residues. The V end lost 5 bases, the J end lost 7 bases, and 8 bases lay between the germline ends. As DNA, the CDR3 is TGTGCCACCAGCCTCGAGGGCGGGGAGCTGTTTTTT. Residues: CATSLEGGELFF.

This chain joins TRBV5-1 and TRBJ1-1, with D unresolved. Germline V gives CDR1 SGHRS, CDR2 YFSETQ. V was trimmed by 0 bases and J by 4 bases, leaving 10 bases between them. The CDR3 loop spans 14 amino acids. The CDR3 spells CASSLEEGLTEAFF. The DNA for the CDR3 is TGCGCCAGCAGCTTGGAGGAGGGTCTCACTGAAGCTTTCTTT.

The chain couples TRBV6-5 to TRBJ1-1; 7 bases are shared with TRBD1. Germline V gene sequence: CDR1 MNHEY, CDR2 SVGAGI. The V segment lost 0 bases and the J segment 2 bases; nucleotides outside the gene matches: 3. The CDR3 is made up of 15 amino acids. This CDR3 is CASSYSGTVNTEAFF. The CDR3 bases are TGTGCCAGCAGTTACTCTGGGACAGTCAACACTGAAGCTTTCTTT.

The chain has TRBV4-2 and TRBJ2-2; D not resolved. The germline V gene has CDR1 LGHNA and CDR2 YNFKEQ. V lost 2 bases and J lost 6, with 13 bases in between. CDR3 size: 15 residues. The CDR3: CASSQRQDFPGELFF. CDR3 bases: TGTGCCAGCAGCCAACGGCAGGATTTCCCCGGGGAGCTGTTTTTT.

The chain couples TRBV4-3 to TRBJ2-1, with TRBD2 matching over 9 bases. CDR3 length: 16 amino acids. Germline V gene sequence: CDR1 LGHNA, CDR2 YSLEER. V lost 0 bases to trimming and J lost 7 bases; unmatched junction nucleotides: 7. The CDR3 nucleotides read TGCGCCAGCAGCCAAGATTGGCTAGCGGGGTGGAATGAGCAGTTCTTC. Its protein product is CASSQDWLAGWNEQFF.

J is TRBJ1-4 and V is TRBV30, with a tentative D call TRBD1 (5 bases). The CDR3 consists of 13 residues. Germline CDR1 reads GTSNPN; CDR2 reads SVGIG (reference sequence). V lost 5 bases and J 2 bases, leaving 9 bases between the germline ends. The DNA of the CDR3 is TGTGCCTGGCTACAGGAGACTAATGAAAAACTGTTTTTT. Residues: CAWLQETNEKLFF.

A few counts support this clone. CDR3 sequence reads: CSVPGQIPETQYF. CDR3 in DNA: TGCAGCGTCCCGGGACAGATCCCAGAGACCCAGTACTTC. The chain links TRBV29-1 to TRBJ2-5; 7 nucleotides line up with TRBD1. From germline, CDR1 is SQVTM and CDR2 ANQGSEA. J gave up 4 bases and V 6 bases, and 8 bases lay outside the gene matches. This CDR3 region has 13 residues.